Listed here are 5 T cell receptor beta chains from one sample, sequenced in a study of T cells after posttransplantation cyclophosphamide. Measured with immunoSEQ multiplex PCR; TCRdb has only the in-frame clones, and not every one. This table holds about 2,500 clones, roughly four fifths found once. The specimen was PBMCs. Receptors originate from a man in his thirties or forties with a blood cancer, CMV-positive, and with a related stem cell donor.

This sequence joins TRBV5-4 and TRBJ2-6; no definite D call. Germline-derived CDR1 and CDR2 are SGHNT and YYREEE (reference sequence). V gave up 0 bases and J gave up 0 bases, with 4 bases separating them. The CDR3 runs 15 residues. This CDR3 reads CASSLGSSGANVLTF. CDR3 coding DNA: TGTGCCAGCAGCTTGGGCAGCTCTGGGGCCAACGTCCTGACTTTC.

Relative to its sample, this clone is large. The chain combines TRBV28 with TRBJ1-1; the match to TRBD1 covers 8 bases. The V and J ends lost 3 bases and 6 bases, in that order; junction bases with no gene match: 6. CDR3 length: 14 residues. The germline V gene has CDR1 MDHEN and CDR2 SYDVKM. The CDR3 region is CASSFWAGGSEAFF. CDR3 DNA sequence: TGTGCCAGCAGTTTCTGGGCAGGGGGCTCTGAAGCTTTCTTT.

V and J are TRBV5-1 and TRBJ1-5; D gene unclear. Germline V gene data show CDR1 as SGHRS and CDR2 as YFSETQ. The CDR3 is 13 residues long. Trimming left V 2 bases short and J 5 bases short, with 8 bases between. The CDR3 loop reads CASSFEGDQPQHF. The CDR3 nucleotides are TGCGCCAGCAGCTTTGAGGGCGATCAGCCCCAGCATTTT.

This clone was found once. The chain has TRBV5-6 and TRBJ1-5, with TRBD1 as a possible D gene (6 bases). The CDR3 sequence is 14 residues long. The V gene's germline CDR1 is SGHDT and CDR2 YYEEEE. The V gene lost 4 bases and the J gene lost 7 bases, with 15 bases spanning the gap. The chain's CDR3 is CASSPQNRDQPQHF. The CDR3 DNA reads TGTGCCAGCAGCCCGCAGAACAGGGACCAGCCCCAGCATTTT.

The chain employs TRBV9 and TRBJ1-1; D possibly corresponds to TRBD1 (6 bases). The CDR3 is 15 amino acids. Germline V CDR1 and CDR2: SGDLS, YYNGEE. Between the trimmed V and J ends, which lost 0 bases and 4 bases, there was a span of 13 bases. CDR3 bases: TGTGCCAGCAGCGTAGATACAGGGCTGGGCACTGAAGCTTTCTTT. Amino acids: CASSVDTGLGTEAFF.